This TCR beta chain was identified in a study of T cell clusters in autoimmune cytopenias. One tube held mixed TRB-A and TRB-B primer pools for touch-down PCR. TCRdb reprocessed the multiplex PCR reads and keeps a single row for each CDR3 protein, giving no DNA. The sample is made up of around 10,000 distinct CDR3 sequences, and the top ten hold approximately 21% of it. There are 15 residues in the CDR3. The germline gives CDR1 SGHNT, CDR2 YYREEE (reference sequence). TRB was amplified from 250 ng of peripheral blood genomic DNA per sample. The same specimen was also included in a second study, on T cell repertoires in aging, cancer and after chemotherapy. This second study says: Healthy donors lost TCR diversity with age mainly through richness, cancer patients through richness and evenness.

The chain carries TRBV5-4 and TRBJ2-7; TCRdb's D gene call, TRBD1, goes unchecked for lack of DNA. The receptor was derived from a human donor in good health. Sequencing was performed on peripheral blood. The CDR3 loop reads CASSFEGQSFNEQYF.